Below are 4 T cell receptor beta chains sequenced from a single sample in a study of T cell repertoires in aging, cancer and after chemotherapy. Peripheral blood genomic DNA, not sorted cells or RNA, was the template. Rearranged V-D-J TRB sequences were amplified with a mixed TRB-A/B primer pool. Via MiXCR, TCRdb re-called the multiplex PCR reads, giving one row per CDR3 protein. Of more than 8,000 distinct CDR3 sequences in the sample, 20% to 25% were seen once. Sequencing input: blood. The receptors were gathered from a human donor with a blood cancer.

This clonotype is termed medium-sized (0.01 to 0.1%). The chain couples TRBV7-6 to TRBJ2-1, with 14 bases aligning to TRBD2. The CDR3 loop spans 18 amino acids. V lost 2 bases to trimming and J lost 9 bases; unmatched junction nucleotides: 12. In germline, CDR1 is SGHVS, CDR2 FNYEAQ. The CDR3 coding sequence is TGTGCCAGCAGCTTACCGACTAGCGGGAGGGCCCCGTCCCCTGAGCAGTTCTTC. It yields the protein CASSLPTSGRAPSPEQFF.

The CDR3 here is CASSHRLAGEETQYF. CDR3 DNA sequence: TGTGCCAGCAGCCACCGACTAGCGGGAGAAGAGACCCAGTACTTC. V usage is TRBV11-1 and J usage is TRBJ2-5; 12 bases line up with TRBD2. This CDR3 spans 15 amino acids. The junction had 4 bases not matched to a gene; V was cut back by 5 bases and J by 3 bases. Looked up from germline, CDR1 is SGHAT and CDR2 is FQDESV (reference sequence). The whole variable domain, filled in from reference TRBV11-1 and TRBJ2-5, reads EAEVAQSPRYKITEKSQAVAFWCDPISGHATLYWYRQILGQGPELLVQFQDESVVDDSQLPKDRFSAERLKGVDSTLKIQPAELGDSAMYLCASSHRLAGEETQYFGPGTRLLVL.

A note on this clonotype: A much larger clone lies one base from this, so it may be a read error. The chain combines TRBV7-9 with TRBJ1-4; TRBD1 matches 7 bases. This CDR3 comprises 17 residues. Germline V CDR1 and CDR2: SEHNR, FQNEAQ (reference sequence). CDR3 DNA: TGTGCCAGCAGCTCCCACAGGGGTGGCTACACTAGTGAAAAACTGTTTTTT. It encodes CASSSHRGGYTSEKLFF.

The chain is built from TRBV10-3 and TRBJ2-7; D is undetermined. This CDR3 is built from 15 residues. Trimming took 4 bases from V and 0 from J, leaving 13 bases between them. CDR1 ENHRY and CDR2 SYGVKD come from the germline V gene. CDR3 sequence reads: CAISGLSSSSYEQYF. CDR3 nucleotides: TGTGCCATCAGTGGACTCTCATCTTCCTCCTACGAGCAGTACTTC.